The present T cell receptor beta chain was sequenced within a study of CD8+CD57+ T cells in acquired aplastic anemia. Genomic DNA acted as the template from which TCR beta VDJ combination and CDR3 sequence profiling were carried out. TCRdb reprocessed the reads via MiXCR and lists one record per CDR3 protein. The sample yields some 150,000 distinct CDR3 sequences, over 55% seen once. This CDR3 is built from 13 residues. Germline CDR1 reads SEHNR; CDR2 reads FQNEAQ (reference sequence). V lost 5 bases, J lost 10 bases, and 5 bases stayed unmatched. This clonotype has only a few counts. Only patients with CD8+CD57+ cell expansion on flow cytometry were chosen for sequencing. There were no patients without severe acquired aplastic anemia.

This clonotype was obtained from a human donor with aplastic anemia. Sequencing used sorted CD4+, CD8+, or CD8+CD57+ T cells (not recorded which) from PBMCs. This chain links TRBV7-9 with TRBJ1-6; 7 nucleotides match TRBD1. In DNA, the CDR3 is TGTGCCAGCAGCCAGGGGGGTGTGTCACCCCTCCACTTT. Its translation: CASSQGGVSPLHF.